Below, 11 T cell receptor beta chains from the same sample are listed, as sequenced in a study of blood T cell repertoires in COVID-19. TCRdb's copy holds only in-frame clones and misses some; the assay was immunoSEQ multiplex PCR. In the table there are around 140,000 clones, around 83% of which are singletons. Sequencing used peripheral blood. These receptors all stem from a man aged 55-75 years with active or convalescent COVID-19.

V usage is TRBV7-6 and J usage is TRBJ1-4, with 12 positions matching TRBD1. J was trimmed by 0 bases and V by 5 bases; bases with no gene match: 13. This CDR3 region has 20 residues. The germline V gene has CDR1 SGHVS and CDR2 FNYEAQ. CDR3 region: CASSLDLPGQGAATNEKLFF. The CDR3 nucleotides read TGTGCCAGCAGCCTAGACCTCCCGGGACAGGGGGCTGCAACTAATGAAAAACTGTTTTTT.

The rearrangement joins TRBV5-6 to TRBJ2-3; D gene unclear. CDR1 SGHDT and CDR2 YYEEEE come from the germline V gene. Trimming stripped 3 bases from V and 6 bases from J, with 8 bases between. The CDR3 consists of 12 residues. The CDR3 DNA reads as TGTGCCAGCAGCTCGTACTGGGATACGCAGTATTTT. Translation gives CASSSYWDTQYF.

This sequence joins TRBV9 and TRBJ1-5; 7 bases map to TRBD1. Germline CDR1 reads SGDLS; CDR2 reads YYNGEE. The CDR3 is 16 amino acids. J lost 3 bases, V lost 4 bases, and 10 bases had no gene match. CDR3 sequence reads: CASSTWDSEYNQPQHF. CDR3 DNA sequence: TGTGCCAGCAGCACCTGGGACAGCGAGTACAATCAGCCCCAGCATTTT. Drawing the rest from reference TRBV9 and TRBJ1-5, the complete variable domain is DSGVTQTPKHLITATGQRVTLRCSPRSGDLSVYWYQQSLDQGLQFLIQYYNGEERAKGNILERFSAQQFPDLHSELNLSSLELGDSALYFCASSTWDSEYNQPQHFGDGTRLSIL.

The V call is TRBV5-5, the J call TRBJ1-5; a weak D match, TRBD1 (6 bases). V was trimmed by 4 bases and J by 5 bases, leaving 25 bases between them. Germline values: CDR1 SGHKS, CDR2 YYEKEE (reference sequence). The CDR3 has 18 residues. The CDR3 sequence is CASSKTDFSGGIYQPQHF. CDR3 in DNA: TGTGCCAGCAGCAAGACGGATTTCTCGGGGGGCATTTATCAGCCCCAGCATTTT.

V is TRBV5-1 and J is TRBJ2-2; a weak D match, TRBD1 (5 bases). This CDR3 region has 15 residues. CDR1 SGHRS and CDR2 YFSETQ come from the germline V gene. V lost 4 bases to trimming and J lost 0 bases, with 10 bases between them. Here the CDR3 reads CASSPGYSNTGELFF. CDR3 nucleotides: TGCGCCAGCAGCCCAGGGTATTCGAACACCGGGGAGCTGTTTTTT.

The gene calls are TRBV7-2 and TRBJ2-7, with 7 bases aligning to TRBD1. Unmatched junction bases numbered 10, after V lost 5 bases and J lost 6 bases. The CDR3 runs to 14 residues. Germline V gene lookup returns CDR1 SGHTA and CDR2 FQGNSA. The CDR3 coding sequence is TGTGCCAGCAGCCTACAGGGGATCGGGTCCGAGCAGTACGTC. Translation gives CASSLQGIGSEQYV.

V usage is TRBV3-1 (or the pseudogene TRBV3-2) and J usage is TRBJ2-1; maybe TRBD1 (5 bases). Trimming cost V 6 bases and J 9 bases, with 15 bases left between them. Germline V gene lookup returns CDR1 LGHDT and CDR2 YNNKEL (reference sequence). The CDR3 covers 13 residues. In DNA form, the CDR3 reads TGTGCCAGCAGGCAGACAGCCGGACCTGAGCAGTTCTTC. As protein: CASRQTAGPEQFF.

The chain has TRBV24-1 and TRBJ2-1; 8 nucleotides agree with TRBD2. Losses at the gene ends were 5 bases for V and 0 bases for J; bases not matched to a gene: 5. The CDR3 has 16 residues. Looked up from germline, CDR1 is KGHDR and CDR2 is SFDVKD. For the CDR3, the DNA is TGTGCCACCAGTGGCACCGGGACTAGCTCCTACAATGAGCAGTTCTTC. Encoded protein: CATSGTGTSSYNEQFF.

The genes are TRBV30 and TRBJ2-3, with D perhaps matching TRBD2 (6 bases). The length of the CDR3 is 14 residues. The V end was cut by 5 bases, the J end by 0 bases, with 12 bases between. CDR1 is GTSNPN, CDR2 SVGIG, per germline (reference sequence). For the CDR3, the DNA is TGTGCCTGGTTAGCGGTTGCTAGCACAGATACGCAGTATTTT. Its protein product is CAWLAVASTDTQYF. Drawing the rest from reference TRBV30 and TRBJ2-3, the complete variable domain is SQTIHQWPATLVQPVGSPLSLECTVEGTSNPNLYWYRQAAGRGLQLLFYSVGIGQISSEVPQNLSASRPQDRQFILSSKKLLLSDSGFYLCAWLAVASTDTQYFGPGTRLTVL.

This chain joins TRBV12-3 or TRBV12-4 and TRBJ2-7, with 10 bases that match TRBD1. Germline trimming cut 3 bases from V and 9 bases from J; bases unmatched to any gene: 2. The CDR3 is 12 residues long. The CDR3 reads CASSFGTGVQYV. The CDR3, as DNA: TGTGCCAGCAGTTTCGGGACAGGGGTGCAGTACGTC.

The chain is built from TRBV4-3 and TRBJ2-1; 10 nucleotides match TRBD2. The germline V gene has CDR1 LGHNA and CDR2 YSLEER. The CDR3 is 15 residues long. The J segment lost 12 bases and the V segment lost 1 base, leaving 9 bases of the junction unmatched. CDR3 protein: CASSQGGLAFTAQFF. CDR3 DNA: TGCGCCAGCAGCCAAGGGGGACTAGCGTTCACTGCGCAGTTCTTC.